This TCR beta chain is drawn from a study of shared clonotypes between healthy human individuals. Broader study findings: When naive CD4 clonotypes were compared across a few donors, approximately 5% were shared. Sampling covered nothing but blood. Tissue TCR repertoires likely differ from those found in blood. When compared with the clonotypes that were shared by all four sorted-subset donors, the non-shared clonotypes turned out to have lower generation probabilities.

The protocol was immunoSEQ multiplex PCR, while the TCRdb copy is restricted to in-frame clones and leaves out a portion. The data contain about 1 million clones, around 75% of them singletons. V shed 3 bases and J shed 0 bases, with 13 bases lying between them. Germline CDR1 and CDR2: SGHRS and YFSETQ. The CDR3 extends over 17 amino acids. The study enrolled healthy HIV-negative adults without recent acute infections or vaccinations as donors. Turning to this clone: Its antigen is undetermined.

The chain has TRBV5-1 and TRBJ2-6; D not resolved. Sequenced material: memory CD4+ T cells sorted from blood. Documented subset: CD45RA-negative fraction. This TCR was recovered from a man between 18 and 29 years old in good health. CDR3 nucleotide sequence: TGCGCCAGCAGCTACTGGACGGTGGACTCTGGGGCCAACGTCCTGACTTTC. Protein sequence: CASSYWTVDSGANVLTF.